These T cell receptor beta chains were read from a single sample in a study of siplizumab effects on memory and regulatory T cells. Sequencing used immunoSEQ multiplex PCR; TCRdb keeps in-frame clones, though not all of them. Of approximately 97,000 clones in the sample, around nine tenths were seen once. The sequencing sample was made of CD4+ T cells sorted from blood. Every receptor here comes from a human donor in good health. The CDR3 runs from the conserved cysteine through the conserved F or W. A D gene is named only where the DNA matches it firmly. Not every row has a clone size; where given, it reads once, few, many or a size class.

CDR3 protein: CASSSGTSENSYEQYF
CDR3 DNA: TGTGCCAGCAGTTCCGGGACTAGCGAGAATTCCTACGAGCAGTACTTC
D gene: TRBD2
CDR3 length: 16
V gene: TRBV27
clone size: NA
J gene: TRBJ2-7

CDR3 protein: CASSQDLLGLAGVKDEQFF
CDR3 DNA: TGTGCCAGCAGCCAAGATTTGTTAGGACTAGCGGGAGTTAAGGATGAGCAGTTCTTC
D gene: TRBD2
CDR3 length: 19
V gene: TRBV14
clone size: NA
J gene: TRBJ2-1

CDR3 protein: CASSLATGVQETQYF
CDR3 DNA: TGTGCCAGCAGCTTAGCCACAGGGGTTCAAGAGACCCAGTACTTC
D gene: TRBD1
CDR3 length: 15
V gene: TRBV11-2
clone size: NA
J gene: TRBJ2-5

CDR3 protein: CASTKVPNGYTF
CDR3 DNA: TGTGCCAGCACCAAGGTCCCCAATGGCTACACCTTC
D gene: NA
CDR3 length: 12
V gene: TRBV6-1
clone size: NA
J gene: TRBJ1-2

CDR3 protein: CASIDGLAGGLEQYF
CDR3 DNA: TGTGCCAGCATTGATGGGCTAGCGGGAGGACTCGAGCAGTACTTC
D gene: TRBD2
CDR3 length: 15
V gene: TRBV6-5
clone size: NA
J gene: TRBJ2-7

CDR3 protein: CASSLSGRATDTQYF
CDR3 DNA: TGTGCCAGCAGCTTAAGCGGGAGGGCTACAGATACGCAGTATTTT
D gene: TRBD2
CDR3 length: 15
V gene: TRBV7-3
clone size: NA
J gene: TRBJ2-3

CDR3 protein: CASSRGIYEQYF
CDR3 DNA: TGTGCCAGCAGTAGAGGGATCTACGAGCAGTACTTC
D gene: NA
CDR3 length: 12
V gene: TRBV28
clone size: NA
J gene: TRBJ2-7

CDR3 protein: CASSLTGPTYEQYF
CDR3 DNA: TGTGCCAGCAGCTTGACGGGGCCTACCTACGAGCAGTACTTC
D gene: NA
CDR3 length: 14
V gene: TRBV5-5
clone size: NA
J gene: TRBJ2-7

CDR3 protein: CSVRTGNYEQYF
CDR3 DNA: TGCAGCGTTCGGACAGGGAATTACGAGCAGTACTTC
D gene: TRBD1
CDR3 length: 12
V gene: TRBV29-1
clone size: NA
J gene: TRBJ2-7

CDR3 protein: CASSLEYGSYEQYF
CDR3 DNA: TGTGCCAGCAGCTTGGAATATGGCTCCTACGAGCAGTACTTC
D gene: NA
CDR3 length: 14
V gene: TRBV5-4
clone size: NA
J gene: TRBJ2-7

CDR3 protein: CSARATDEQYF
CDR3 DNA: TGCAGTGCTAGAGCCACTGATGAGCAGTACTTC
D gene: NA
CDR3 length: 11
V gene: TRBV20-1
clone size: NA
J gene: TRBJ2-7

CDR3 protein: CASSLGSGELFF
CDR3 DNA: TGCGCCAGCAGCTTGGGTTCCGGGGAGCTGTTTTTT
D gene: NA
CDR3 length: 12
V gene: TRBV5-1
clone size: NA
J gene: TRBJ2-2

CDR3 protein: CASARDRMYEQYF
CDR3 DNA: TGTGCCAGTGCCCGGGACAGAATGTACGAGCAGTACTTC
D gene: TRBD1
CDR3 length: 13
V gene: TRBV6-5
clone size: NA
J gene: TRBJ2-7

CDR3 protein: CASWGFLTDTQYF
CDR3 DNA: TGTGCCAGCTGGGGCTTTCTCACAGATACGCAGTATTTT
D gene: NA
CDR3 length: 13
V gene: TRBV2
clone size: NA
J gene: TRBJ2-3

CDR3 protein: CASSLDRGNYGYTF
CDR3 DNA: TGTGCCAGCAGCTTGGACAGGGGAAACTATGGCTACACCTTC
D gene: TRBD1
CDR3 length: 14
V gene: TRBV5-5
clone size: NA
J gene: TRBJ1-2

CDR3 protein: CASSLKPYEQYF
CDR3 DNA: TGCGCCAGCAGCTTGAAACCCTACGAGCAGTACTTC
D gene: NA
CDR3 length: 12
V gene: TRBV5-1
clone size: once
J gene: TRBJ2-7

CDR3 protein: CASSEVRGGELFF
CDR3 DNA: TGTGCCAGCAGTGAAGTCCGCGGCGGGGAGCTGTTTTTT
D gene: NA
CDR3 length: 13
V gene: TRBV2
clone size: NA
J gene: TRBJ2-2

CDR3 protein: CASSQDGVGYGYTF
CDR3 DNA: TGCGCCAGCAGCCAAGATGGGGTTGGCTATGGCTACACCTTC
D gene: NA
CDR3 length: 14
V gene: TRBV4-1
clone size: NA
J gene: TRBJ1-2

CDR3 protein: CASRKGQTKDYEQYF
CDR3 DNA: TGTGCCAGCAGGAAGGGACAAACAAAAGACTACGAGCAGTACTTC
D gene: NA
CDR3 length: 15
V gene: TRBV6-5
clone size: NA
J gene: TRBJ2-7

CDR3 protein: CASSLEGKSEETQYF
CDR3 DNA: TGTGCCAGCAGCTTAGAGGGAAAGTCCGAAGAGACCCAGTACTTC
D gene: NA
CDR3 length: 15
V gene: TRBV7-9
clone size: NA
J gene: TRBJ2-5

CDR3 protein: CASSGTDRNTIYF
CDR3 DNA: TGTGCCAGCAGTGGGACGGATAGAAACACCATATATTTT
D gene: NA
CDR3 length: 13
V gene: TRBV6-5
clone size: NA
J gene: TRBJ1-3

CDR3 protein: CASSQEGSTNEKLFF
CDR3 DNA: TGCGCCAGCAGCCAAGAAGGAAGCACCAATGAAAAACTGTTTTTT
D gene: NA
CDR3 length: 15
V gene: TRBV4-1
clone size: NA
J gene: TRBJ1-4

CDR3 protein: CASSPPATSGTGYTF
CDR3 DNA: TGTGCCAGCAGTCCTCCCGCCACATCCGGAACTGGCTACACCTTC
D gene: NA
CDR3 length: 15
V gene: TRBV28
clone size: NA
J gene: TRBJ1-2

CDR3 protein: CASSLKGQLGNEQFF
CDR3 DNA: TGTGCCAGCAGTTTAAAAGGGCAGCTAGGAAATGAGCAGTTCTTC
D gene: NA
CDR3 length: 15
V gene: TRBV27
clone size: NA
J gene: TRBJ2-1

CDR3 protein: CATSRYEPRGRYSNQPQHF
CDR3 DNA: TGTGCCACCAGCAGATACGAGCCTCGCGGGCGTTATAGCAATCAGCCCCAGCATTTT
D gene: NA
CDR3 length: 19
V gene: TRBV15
clone size: NA
J gene: TRBJ1-5